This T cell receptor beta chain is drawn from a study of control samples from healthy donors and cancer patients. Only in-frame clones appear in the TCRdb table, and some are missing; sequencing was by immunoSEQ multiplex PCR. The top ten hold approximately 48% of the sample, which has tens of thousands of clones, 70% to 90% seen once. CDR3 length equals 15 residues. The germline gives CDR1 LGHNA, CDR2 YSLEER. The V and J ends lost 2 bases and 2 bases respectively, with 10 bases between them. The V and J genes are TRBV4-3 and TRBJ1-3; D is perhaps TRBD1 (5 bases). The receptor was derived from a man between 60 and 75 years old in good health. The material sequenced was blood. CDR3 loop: CASSQRRGPGNTIYF. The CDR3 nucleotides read TGCGCCAGCAGCCAACGTCGGGGACCTGGAAACACCATATATTTT.